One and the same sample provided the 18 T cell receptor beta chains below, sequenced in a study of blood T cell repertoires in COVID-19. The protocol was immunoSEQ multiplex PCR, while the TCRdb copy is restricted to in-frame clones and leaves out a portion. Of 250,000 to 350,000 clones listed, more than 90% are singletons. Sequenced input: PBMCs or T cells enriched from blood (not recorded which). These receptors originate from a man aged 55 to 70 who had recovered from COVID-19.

The CDR3 region is CASSLREGTEAFF. The CDR3 DNA sequence: TGTGCCAGCAGTTTGAGAGAGGGCACTGAAGCTTTCTTT. The V gene is TRBV27, the J gene TRBJ1-1; no definite D call. The germline V gene encodes CDR1 MNHEY and CDR2 SMNVEV (reference sequence). Trimming cost V 3 bases and J 4 bases, with 9 bases left between them. This CDR3 has 13 residues.

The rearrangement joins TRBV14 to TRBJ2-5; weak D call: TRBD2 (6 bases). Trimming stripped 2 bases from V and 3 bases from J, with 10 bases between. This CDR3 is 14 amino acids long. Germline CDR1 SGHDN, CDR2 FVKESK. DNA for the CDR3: TGTGCCAGCAGCCAAATTCGGGGGAAAGAGACCCAGTACTTC. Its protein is CASSQIRGKETQYF.

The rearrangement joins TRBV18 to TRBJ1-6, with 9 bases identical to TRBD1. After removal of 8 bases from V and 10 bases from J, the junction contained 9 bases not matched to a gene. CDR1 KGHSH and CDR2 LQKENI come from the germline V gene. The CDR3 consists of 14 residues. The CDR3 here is CASKQGTGQSPLHF. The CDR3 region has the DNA TGTGCCAGCAAGCAGGGGACAGGGCAATCACCCCTCCACTTT.

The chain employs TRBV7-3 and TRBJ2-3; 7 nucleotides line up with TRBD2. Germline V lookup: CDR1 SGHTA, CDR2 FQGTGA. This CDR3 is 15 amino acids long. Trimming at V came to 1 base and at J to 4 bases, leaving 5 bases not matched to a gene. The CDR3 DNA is TGTGCCAGCAGCTTAAGCAGCGGGAAGGCAGATACGCAGTATTTT. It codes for CASSLSSGKADTQYF.

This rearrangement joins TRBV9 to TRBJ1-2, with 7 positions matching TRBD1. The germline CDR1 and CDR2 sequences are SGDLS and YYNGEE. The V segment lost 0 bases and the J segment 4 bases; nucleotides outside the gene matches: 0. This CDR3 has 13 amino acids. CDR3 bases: TGTGCCAGCAGCGTAGACAGGGGCTATGGCTACACCTTC. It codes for CASSVDRGYGYTF.

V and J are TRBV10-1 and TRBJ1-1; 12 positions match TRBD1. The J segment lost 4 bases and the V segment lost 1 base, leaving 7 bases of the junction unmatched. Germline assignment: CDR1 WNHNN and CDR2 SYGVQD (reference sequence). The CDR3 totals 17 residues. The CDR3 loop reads CASSEFRDRGRFTEAFF. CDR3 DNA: TGCGCCAGCAGTGAGTTCCGGGACAGGGGGCGATTCACTGAAGCTTTCTTT.

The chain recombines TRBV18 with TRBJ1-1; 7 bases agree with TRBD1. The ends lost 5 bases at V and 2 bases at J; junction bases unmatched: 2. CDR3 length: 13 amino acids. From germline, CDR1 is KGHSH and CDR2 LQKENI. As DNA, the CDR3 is TGTGCCAGCTCAGAGGGGGCAAACACTGAAGCTTTCTTT. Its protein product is CASSEGANTEAFF.

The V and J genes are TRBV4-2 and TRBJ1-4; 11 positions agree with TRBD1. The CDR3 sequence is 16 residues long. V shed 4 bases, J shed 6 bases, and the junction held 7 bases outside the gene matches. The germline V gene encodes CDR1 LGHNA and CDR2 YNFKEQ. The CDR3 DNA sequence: TGTGCCAGCAGCCCAAATCCGGGACAGGGGGATGAAAAACTGTTTTTT. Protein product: CASSPNPGQGDEKLFF.

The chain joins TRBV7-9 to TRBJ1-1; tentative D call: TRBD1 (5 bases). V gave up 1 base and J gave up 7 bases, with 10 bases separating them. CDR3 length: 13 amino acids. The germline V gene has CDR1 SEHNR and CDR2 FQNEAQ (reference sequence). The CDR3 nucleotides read TGTGCCAGCAGCTTAGGTGGACACCGTGAAGCTTTCTTT. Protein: CASSLGGHREAFF.

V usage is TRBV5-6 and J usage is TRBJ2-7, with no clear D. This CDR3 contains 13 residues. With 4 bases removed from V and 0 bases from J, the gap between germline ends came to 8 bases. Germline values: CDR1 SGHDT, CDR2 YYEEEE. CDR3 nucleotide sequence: TGTGCCAGCAGCAAAGACACCTCCTACGAGCAGTACTTC. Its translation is CASSKDTSYEQYF.

The CDR3 region is CATSAYPGDRGFNTEAFF. The CDR3 nucleotides read TGTGCCACCAGCGCCTACCCAGGGGACAGGGGTTTTAACACTGAAGCTTTCTTT. This chain uses TRBV15 with TRBJ1-1, with 10 bases identical to TRBD1. The CDR3 covers 18 residues. Trimming cost V 5 bases and J 2 bases; bases outside gene matches: 14. Germline V gives CDR1 LNHNV, CDR2 YYDKDF (reference sequence).

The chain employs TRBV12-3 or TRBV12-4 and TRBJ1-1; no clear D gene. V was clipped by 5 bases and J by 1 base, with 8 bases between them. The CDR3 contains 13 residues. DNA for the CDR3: TGTGCCAGCAGTCGCGGGAAGAACACTGAAGCTTTCTTT. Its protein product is CASSRGKNTEAFF.

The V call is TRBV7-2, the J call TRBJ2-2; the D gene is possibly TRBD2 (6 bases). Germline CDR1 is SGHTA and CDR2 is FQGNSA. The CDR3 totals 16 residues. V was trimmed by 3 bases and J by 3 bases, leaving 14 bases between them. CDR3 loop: CASSLASSVYTGELFF. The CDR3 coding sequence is TGTGCCAGCAGCTTGGCCTCTAGCGTGTACACCGGGGAGCTGTTTTTT.

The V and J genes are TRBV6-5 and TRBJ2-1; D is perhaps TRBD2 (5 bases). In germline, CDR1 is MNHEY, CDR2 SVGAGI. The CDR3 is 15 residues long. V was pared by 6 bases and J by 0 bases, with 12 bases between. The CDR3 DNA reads TGTGCCAGCAGGCTGGACTGGAGCTCCTACAATGAGCAGTTCTTC. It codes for CASRLDWSSYNEQFF.

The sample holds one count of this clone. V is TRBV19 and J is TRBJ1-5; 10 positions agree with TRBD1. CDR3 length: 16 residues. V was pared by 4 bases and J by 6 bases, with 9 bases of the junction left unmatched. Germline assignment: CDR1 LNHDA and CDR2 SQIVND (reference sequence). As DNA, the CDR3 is TGTGCCAGTAGTAAACGGGACAGGGGTTTCGGTCAGCCCCAGCATTTT. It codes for CASSKRDRGFGQPQHF.

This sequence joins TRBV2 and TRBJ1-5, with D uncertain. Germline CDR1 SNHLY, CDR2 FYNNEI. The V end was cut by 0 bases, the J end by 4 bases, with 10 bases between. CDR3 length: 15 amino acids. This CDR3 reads CASSEALGSNQPQHF. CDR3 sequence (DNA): TGTGCCAGCAGTGAAGCGCTGGGCAGTAATCAGCCCCAGCATTTT.

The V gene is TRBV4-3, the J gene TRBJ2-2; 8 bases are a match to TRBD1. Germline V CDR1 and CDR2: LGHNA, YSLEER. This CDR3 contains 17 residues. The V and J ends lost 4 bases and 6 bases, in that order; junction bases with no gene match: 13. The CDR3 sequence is CASSPLSGTGPPGELFF. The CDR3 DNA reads TGCGCCAGCAGCCCATTATCCGGGACAGGTCCGCCCGGGGAGCTGTTTTTT.

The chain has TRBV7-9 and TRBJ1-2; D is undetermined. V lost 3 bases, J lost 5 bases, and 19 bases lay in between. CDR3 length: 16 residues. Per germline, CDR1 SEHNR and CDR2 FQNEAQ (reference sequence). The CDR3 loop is CASSFDLTAGGYGYTF. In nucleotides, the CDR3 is TGTGCCAGCAGCTTCGATCTGACCGCTGGAGGGTATGGCTACACCTTC.